The 5 T cell receptor beta chains listed next were all sequenced from one sample in a study of blood T cell repertoires in COVID-19. The method was immunoSEQ multiplex PCR; TCRdb's version includes in-frame clones alone and lacks a portion of them. The sample records approximately 290,000 clones, roughly 84% being singletons. The specimen was peripheral blood. The source is a human donor with COVID-19, enrolled during active disease. The donor label of this sample is uncertain.

The chain combines TRBV14 with TRBJ2-3, with 8 nucleotides matching TRBD1. Trimming cost V 2 bases and J 4 bases; bases outside gene matches: 11. This CDR3 has 17 residues. Germline values: CDR1 SGHDN, CDR2 FVKESK. The CDR3 nucleotides read TGTGCCAGCAGCCAACATCGGGCACAGGGGGGCCCAGATACGCAGTATTTT. Its protein product is CASSQHRAQGGPDTQYF. Full variable domain (outside the CDR3, taken from reference TRBV14 and TRBJ2-3): EAGVTQFPSHSVIEKGQTVTLRCDPISGHDNLYWYRRVMGKEIKFLLHFVKESKQDESGMPNNRFLAERTGGTYSTLKVQPAELEDSGVYFCASSQHRAQGGPDTQYFGPGTRLTVL.

The chain uses TRBV19 and TRBJ2-5, with 7 bases matching TRBD1. This CDR3 has 13 residues. CDR1 LNHDA and CDR2 SQIVND come from the germline V gene (reference sequence). V lost 7 bases to trimming and J lost 2 bases; unmatched junction nucleotides: 4. As DNA, the CDR3 is TGTGCCAGTAAGGGGGCCCCTCAAGAGACCCAGTACTTC. This translates into CASKGAPQETQYF. Filled out from reference TRBV19 and TRBJ2-5, the complete variable domain reads DGGITQSPKYLFRKEGQNVTLSCEQNLNHDAMYWYRQDPGQGLRLIYYSQIVNDFQKGDIAEGYSVSREKKESFPLTVTSAQKNPTAFYLCASKGAPQETQYFGPGTRLLVL.

V and J are TRBV28 and TRBJ2-7; 8 bases align to TRBD2. The CDR3 is 15 amino acids. Trimming cost V 4 bases and J 5 bases; bases outside gene matches: 10. In germline, CDR1 is MDHEN, CDR2 SYDVKM. The CDR3 nucleotides are TGTGCCAGCAGTTCAAGCGGGAGCGGCTTCAACGAGCAGTACTTC. Amino acids: CASSSSGSGFNEQYF.

This chain joins TRBV19 and TRBJ2-1; D remains unclear. V was clipped by 6 bases and J by 8 bases, with 14 bases between them. The CDR3 length is 13 residues. Germline V gives CDR1 LNHDA, CDR2 SQIVND (reference sequence). CDR3 in DNA: TGTGCCAGTAGCAGTCAGGTTGGCGATGAGCAGTTCTTC. This encodes CASSSQVGDEQFF.

To note about this clone: This specimen includes other DNA sequences encoding the same CDR3. This CDR3 reads CASSEGAGNTIYF. The DNA of the CDR3 is TGTGCCAGCAGCGAAGGGGCAGGAAACACCATATATTTT. This chain connects TRBV9 to TRBJ1-3; possible D gene TRBD1, 5 bases. The CDR3 totals 13 residues. V was clipped by 3 bases and J by 4 bases, with 8 bases between them. Looked up from germline, CDR1 is SGDLS and CDR2 is YYNGEE. The full variable domain, completed using reference TRBV9 and TRBJ1-3, is DSGVTQTPKHLITATGQRVTLRCSPRSGDLSVYWYQQSLDQGLQFLIQYYNGEERAKGNILERFSAQQFPDLHSELNLSSLELGDSALYFCASSEGAGNTIYFGEGSWLTVV.